The 17 T cell receptor beta chains in this list originate from one sample, sequenced in a study of tumor-infiltrating lymphocytes in primary liver carcinoma. Researchers generated TCR beta cDNA from approximately 520 ng of total RNA, relying on a constant-region primer. The TCR beta library was amplified through three nested multiplex PCR rounds in a modified ARM-PCR procedure. The opening two PCR rounds, 10 cycles each, paired TRBV1-TRBV30 forward primers with a C-beta reverse primer. TCRdb passed the multiplex PCR reads through MiXCR, listing each CDR3 protein once. This repertoire shows hundreds of thousands of distinct CDR3 sequences, almost 60% found once; its top ten account for 15% to 20%. For blood RNA, unsorted whole blood served as the source, and germline DNA was extracted too. Sequences were obtained from peripheral blood. The receptors were sampled from a woman aged 25 to 39 with primary liver carcinoma and hepatitis B virus infection.

A word on this clonotype: Since a much larger clone is just one base distant, this may be a read error. In DNA, the CDR3 is TGTGCCAGCAGTCCCTCTCTGCTAGCGGGAGCGGGTGAGCAGTTCTTC. As protein: CASSPSLLAGAGEQFF. The genes are TRBV12-3 or TRBV12-4 and TRBJ2-1; 10 bases map to TRBD2. The CDR3 length is 16 residues. V gave up 5 bases and J gave up 9 bases; unmatched junction bases: 13.

Details on this clonotype: One junction end disagrees with the germline gene, perhaps due to a read error. The chain uses TRBV11-1 and TRBJ2-1, with 9 positions matching TRBD1. Germline lookup yields CDR1 SGHAT and CDR2 FQDESV (reference sequence). The CDR3 runs to 15 residues. The CDR3 here is CATINPGQGTDEQLF. The CDR3 DNA follows: TGTGCCACCATCAACCCGGGACAGGGAACCGATGAGCAGCTCTTC.

The chain has TRBV11-2 and TRBJ2-3; 12 positions agree with TRBD2. The CDR3 is 18 residues long. Germline trimming cut 1 base from V and 5 bases from J; bases unmatched to any gene: 10. Germline CDR1 reads SGHAT; CDR2 reads FQNNGV. The CDR3 region is CASSLVLAGGPGLDTQYF. Here the CDR3 DNA reads TGTGCCAGCAGCTTAGTGCTAGCGGGAGGGCCTGGGCTAGATACGCAGTATTTT.

This chain links TRBV6-1 with TRBJ2-5; D is undetermined. This CDR3 spans 12 amino acids. V was pared by 4 bases and J by 7 bases, with 10 bases between. Per germline, CDR1 MNHNS and CDR2 SASEGT. The CDR3 spells CASSVLKTTQYF. CDR3 bases: TGTGCCAGCAGTGTACTAAAAACGACCCAGTACTTC.

This clonotype was counted only a few times. The chain carries TRBV6-6 and TRBJ2-7, with D hard to call. Germline V gene sequence: CDR1 MNHNY, CDR2 SVGAGI (reference sequence). The CDR3 is 14 amino acids. Trimming stripped 7 bases from V and 2 bases from J, with 15 bases between. CDR3 protein: CASTTERTAYEQYF. The CDR3, as DNA: TGTGCCAGCACCACGGAGAGGACCGCCTACGAGCAGTACTTC.

The J gene is TRBJ2-5, the V gene TRBV6-1; D gene ambiguous. V was clipped by 4 bases and J by 3 bases, with 15 bases between them. Germline lookup yields CDR1 MNHNS and CDR2 SASEGT. This CDR3 region has 15 residues. DNA for the CDR3: TGTGCCAGCAGTGCCAACTGGCAGGAGAAAGAGACCCAGTACTTC. Translating gives CASSANWQEKETQYF.

This clonotype was counted a single time. A much bigger clone sits one base away, suggesting this may be a read error. V gene TRBV4-2 combines with J gene TRBJ2-1, with TRBD2 matching over 7 bases. Germline V gene sequence: CDR1 LGHNA, CDR2 YNFKEQ. The CDR3 covers 19 residues. The junction had 19 bases not matched to a gene; V was cut back by 0 bases and J by 8 bases. This CDR3 reads CASSQDIGFGGREDDEQFF. The CDR3 region has the DNA TGTGCCAGCAGCCAAGATATCGGGTTTGGAGGGAGGGAAGACGATGAGCAGTTCTTC.

The chain employs TRBV12-3 or TRBV12-4 and TRBJ2-3; D is possibly TRBD2 (5 bases). V lost 6 bases and J 1 base, leaving 17 bases between the germline ends. The CDR3 is 16 amino acids. CDR3 nucleotide sequence: TGTGCCAGCAGCCAGACTAATGGTTTGGGCACAGATACGCAGTATTTT. Translated: CASSQTNGLGTDTQYF.

In nucleotides, the CDR3 is TGTGCCAGCAGTTACTCAGAGGGATGGGACCAGTTCTTC. Translated: CASSYSEGWDQFF. The chain is built from TRBV6-6 and TRBJ2-1; D tentatively fits TRBD1 or TRBD2 (5 bases each). Germline loops: CDR1 MNHNY, CDR2 SVGAGI (reference sequence). Trimming cost V 0 bases and J 13 bases, with 13 bases left between them. This CDR3 spans 13 amino acids.

In the case of this clonotype: A single base separates this from a much larger clone, so it may be a read error. V is TRBV29-1 and J is TRBJ2-7, with D perhaps TRBD1 or TRBD2 (6 bases each). The germline CDR1 and CDR2 sequences are SQVTM and ANQGSEA. V was shortened by 4 bases and J by 6 bases, with 16 bases between the two germline ends. The CDR3 length is 13 residues. CDR3 region: CSVANGKGGEQYF. The CDR3 DNA follows: TGCAGCGTTGCTAACGGGAAGGGGGGCGAGCAGTACTTC.

This clonotype was counted ten times or more. This chain joins TRBV4-1 and TRBJ1-1, with TRBD1 as a possible D gene (5 bases). CDR1 and CDR2 (germline): MGHRA, YSYEKL. The CDR3 contains 14 residues. Trimming took off 2 bases at V and 1 base at J, with 8 bases between the two ends. CDR3: CASSQPGRNTEAFF. In nucleotides, the CDR3 is TGCGCCAGCAGCCAACCAGGGAGGAACACTGAAGCTTTCTTT.

Turning to this clonotype: A clone one base away is much larger, so this may be a read error. The V call is TRBV4-1, the J call TRBJ1-4; D is uncertain. CDR1 MGHRA and CDR2 YSYEKL come from the germline V gene. Trimming left V 4 bases short and J 4 bases short, with 16 bases between. CDR3 length: 16 amino acids. CDR3 protein: CASSPTGNSFNEKLFF. The DNA of the CDR3 is TGCGCCAGCAGCCCGACGGGGAATTCTTTTAATGAAAAACTGTTTTTT.

This clonotype was seen only once. This sequence joins TRBV29-1 and TRBJ2-1, with 7 bases aligning to TRBD2. The CDR3 sequence is 13 residues long. V gave up 7 bases and J gave up 6 bases; unmatched junction bases: 9. Per the germline V gene, CDR1 is SQVTM and CDR2 is ANQGSEA. CDR3 DNA: TGCAGCGGGGGGATTAGCGGGTTCAATGAGCAGTTCTTC. Its protein product is CSGGISGFNEQFF.

As concerns this clonotype: This sequence may be a read error, since a much larger clone differs from it by one base. V is TRBV29-1 and J is TRBJ2-5, with 7 bases lining up with TRBD2. This CDR3 region has 12 residues. Germline assignment: CDR1 SQVTM and CDR2 ANQGSEA. The CDR3 spells CSVELGGEIQYF. The CDR3 region has the DNA TGCAGCGTTGAATTGGGGGGGGAGATCCAGTACTTC. The full variable domain, rest sourced from reference TRBV29-1 and TRBJ2-5, is SAVISQKPSRDICQRGTSLTIQCQVDSQVTMMFWYRQQPGQSLTLIATANQGSEATYESGFVIDKFPISRPNLTFSTLTVSNMSPEDSSIYLCSVELGGEIQYFGPGTRLLVL.

V is TRBV29-1 and J is TRBJ2-6; D is ambiguous. The CDR3 consists of 13 residues. The germline CDR1 and CDR2 sequences are SQVTM and ANQGSEA. Trimming removed 6 bases from V and 1 base from J, with 7 bases in between. The CDR3 DNA reads as TGCAGCGTCGTGACTTCTGGGGCCAACGTCCTGACTTTC. Translating gives CSVVTSGANVLTF. The variable domain in full, with the rest retrieved from reference TRBV29-1 and TRBJ2-6, is SAVISQKPSRDICQRGTSLTIQCQVDSQVTMMFWYRQQPGQSLTLIATANQGSEATYESGFVIDKFPISRPNLTFSTLTVSNMSPEDSSIYLCSVVTSGANVLTFGAGSRLTVL.

The J gene is TRBJ2-3, the V gene TRBV24-1; D not resolved. Germline V CDR1 and CDR2: KGHDR, SFDVKD. Trimming took off 0 bases at V and 1 base at J, with 4 bases between the two ends. The CDR3 extends over 14 amino acids. CDR3 DNA sequence: TGTGCCACCAGTGATTTGGAACGCACAGATACGCAGTATTTT. Translating gives CATSDLERTDTQYF.

On this clonotype: A much larger clone lies a single base off, so this may be a read error. V and J are TRBV12-3 or TRBV12-4 and TRBJ2-2, with TRBD2 matching over 13 bases. The CDR3 covers 17 residues. Trimming removed 6 bases from V and 6 bases from J; junction bases left unmatched: 10. CDR3 DNA: TGTGCCAGCAGCCCCGGACTAGCGGGAGACCCGGCCGGGGAGCTGTTTTTT. Translated, it gives CASSPGLAGDPAGELFF.